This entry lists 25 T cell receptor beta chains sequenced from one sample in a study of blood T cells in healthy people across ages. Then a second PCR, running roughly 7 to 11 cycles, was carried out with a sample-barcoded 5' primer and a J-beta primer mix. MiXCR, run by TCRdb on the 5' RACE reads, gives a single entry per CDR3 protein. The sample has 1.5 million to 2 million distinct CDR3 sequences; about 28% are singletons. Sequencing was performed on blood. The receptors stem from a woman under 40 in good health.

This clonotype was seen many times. In nucleotides, the CDR3 is TGCAGTGCTAGAGTGGGGCCTCGGGAGACCCAGTACTTC. This translates into CSARVGPRETQYF. The chain links TRBV20-1 to TRBJ2-5; D is possibly TRBD1 (5 bases). Germline CDR1 and CDR2: DFQATT and SNEGSKA (reference sequence). The CDR3 has 13 residues. The V gene lost 1 base and the J gene lost 5 bases, with 11 bases spanning the gap.

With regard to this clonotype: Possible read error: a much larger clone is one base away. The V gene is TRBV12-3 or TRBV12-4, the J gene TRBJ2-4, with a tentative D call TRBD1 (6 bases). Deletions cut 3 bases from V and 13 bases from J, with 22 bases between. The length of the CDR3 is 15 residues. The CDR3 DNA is TGTGCCAGCAGTTTTCAGGGGAACTCAAAGGGTGAGCAGTACTTC. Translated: CASSFQGNSKGEQYF.

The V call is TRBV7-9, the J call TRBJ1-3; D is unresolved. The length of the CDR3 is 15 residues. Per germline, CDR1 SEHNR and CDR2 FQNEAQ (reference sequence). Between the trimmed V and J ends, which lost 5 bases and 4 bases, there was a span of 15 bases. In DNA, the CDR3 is TGTGCCAGCAGCACAGACGCCAGCATGGGAAACACCATATATTTT. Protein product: CASSTDASMGNTIYF.

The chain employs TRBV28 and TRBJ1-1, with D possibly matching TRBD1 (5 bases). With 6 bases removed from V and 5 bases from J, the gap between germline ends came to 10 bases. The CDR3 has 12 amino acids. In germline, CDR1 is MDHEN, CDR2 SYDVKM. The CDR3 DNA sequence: TGTGCCAGCAGACCCACAGGAACTGAAGCTTTCTTT. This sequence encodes CASRPTGTEAFF.

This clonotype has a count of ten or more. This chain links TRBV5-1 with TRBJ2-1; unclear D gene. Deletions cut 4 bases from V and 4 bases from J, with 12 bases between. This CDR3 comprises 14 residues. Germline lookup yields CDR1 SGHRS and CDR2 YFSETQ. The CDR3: CASSLRVGYNEQFF. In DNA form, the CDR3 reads TGCGCCAGCAGCCTCCGTGTCGGATACAATGAGCAGTTCTTC.

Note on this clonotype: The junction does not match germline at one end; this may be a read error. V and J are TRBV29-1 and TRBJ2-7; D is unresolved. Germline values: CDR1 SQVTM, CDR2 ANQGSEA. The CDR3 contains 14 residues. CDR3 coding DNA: TGCAGAGTTGGATCTCAAGCGAGCTCCTACGAGCAGTACTTC. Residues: CRVGSQASSYEQYF.

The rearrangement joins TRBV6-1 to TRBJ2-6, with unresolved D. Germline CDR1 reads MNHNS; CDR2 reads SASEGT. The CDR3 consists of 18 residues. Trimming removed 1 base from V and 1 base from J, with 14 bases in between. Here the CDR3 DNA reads TGTGCCAGCAGTGAAGGTGTGGGCTGGAAATCTGGGGCCAACGTCCTGACTTTC. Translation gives CASSEGVGWKSGANVLTF.

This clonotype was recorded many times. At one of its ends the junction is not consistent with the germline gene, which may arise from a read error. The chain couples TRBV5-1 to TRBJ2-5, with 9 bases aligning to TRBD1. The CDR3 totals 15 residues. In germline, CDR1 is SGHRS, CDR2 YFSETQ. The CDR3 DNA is TGTGCCAGCAGTCTGGGGACAGGGTCACAGGAGACCCAGTACTTC. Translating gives CASSLGTGSQETQYF.

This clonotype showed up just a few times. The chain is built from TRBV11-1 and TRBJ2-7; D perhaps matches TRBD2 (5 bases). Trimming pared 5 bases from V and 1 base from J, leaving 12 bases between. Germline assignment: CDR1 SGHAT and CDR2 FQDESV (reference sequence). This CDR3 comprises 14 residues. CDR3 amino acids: CASSAYGNSYEQYF. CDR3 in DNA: TGTGCCAGCAGCGCGTACGGGAATTCCTACGAGCAGTACTTC.

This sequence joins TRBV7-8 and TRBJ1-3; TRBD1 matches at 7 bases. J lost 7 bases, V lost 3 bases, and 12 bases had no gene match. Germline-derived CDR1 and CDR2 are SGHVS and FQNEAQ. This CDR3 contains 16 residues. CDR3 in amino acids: CASSFNSDRRCNTIYF. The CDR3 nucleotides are TGTGCCAGCAGCTTTAACTCGGACAGGAGGTGTAACACCATATATTTT.

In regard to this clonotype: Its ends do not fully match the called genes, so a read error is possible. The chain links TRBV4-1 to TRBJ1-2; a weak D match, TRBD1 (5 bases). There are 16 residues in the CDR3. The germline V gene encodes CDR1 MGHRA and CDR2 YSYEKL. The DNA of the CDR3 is TGCGCCGGCAGCCAGGAGGGACTTCGGGCGGACTATGGCTACACCTTC. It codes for CAGSQEGLRADYGYTF.

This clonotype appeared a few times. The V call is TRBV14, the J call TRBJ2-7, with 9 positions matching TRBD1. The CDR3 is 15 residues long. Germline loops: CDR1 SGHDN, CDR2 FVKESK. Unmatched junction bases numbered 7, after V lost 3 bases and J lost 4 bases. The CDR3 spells CASSHEGTGLYEQYF. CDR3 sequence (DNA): TGTGCCAGCAGCCATGAAGGGACAGGGCTTTACGAGCAGTACTTC.

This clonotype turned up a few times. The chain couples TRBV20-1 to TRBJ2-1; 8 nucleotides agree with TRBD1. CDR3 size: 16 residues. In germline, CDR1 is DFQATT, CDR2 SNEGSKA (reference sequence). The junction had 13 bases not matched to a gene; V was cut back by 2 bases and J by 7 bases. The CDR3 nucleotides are TGCAGTGCTAGACCACCCGGGACAGGTCCCAAAAATGAGCAGTTCTTC. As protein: CSARPPGTGPKNEQFF.

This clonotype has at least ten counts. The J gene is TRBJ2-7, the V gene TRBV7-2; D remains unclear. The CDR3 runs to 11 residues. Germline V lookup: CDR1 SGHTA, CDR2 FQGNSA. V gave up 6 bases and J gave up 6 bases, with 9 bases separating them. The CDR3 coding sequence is TGTGCCAGCAGTTCGTCACCCGAGCAGTACTTC. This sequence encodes CASSSSPEQYF.

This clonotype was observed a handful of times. The CDR3 sequence: CASSVAGDWDTQYF. In DNA form, the CDR3 reads TGTGCCAGCAGTGTCGCCGGTGATTGGGATACGCAGTATTTT. The V gene is TRBV6-4, the J gene TRBJ2-3; D not certain. This CDR3 spans 14 amino acids. Trimming cost V 4 bases and J 6 bases, with 14 bases left between them. CDR1 is MRHNA, CDR2 SNTAGT, per germline.

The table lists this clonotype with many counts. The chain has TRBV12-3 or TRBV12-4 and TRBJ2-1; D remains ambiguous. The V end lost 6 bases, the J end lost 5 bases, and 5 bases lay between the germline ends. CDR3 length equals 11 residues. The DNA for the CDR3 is TGTGCCAGCAGCTACGACAATGAGCAGTTCTTC. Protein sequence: CASSYDNEQFF.

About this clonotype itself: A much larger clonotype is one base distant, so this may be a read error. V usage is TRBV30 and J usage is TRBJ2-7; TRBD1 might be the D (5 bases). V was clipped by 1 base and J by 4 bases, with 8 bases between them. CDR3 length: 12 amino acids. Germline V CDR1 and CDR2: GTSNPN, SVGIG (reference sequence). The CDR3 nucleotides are TGTGCCTGGAGTGGGGCAGGGTACGAGCAGTACTTC. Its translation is CAWSGAGYEQYF.

The CDR3 coding sequence is TGCGCCAGCAGCCAAGATGTTGTCCGAGTCGCTAGCGGGCCCTACGAGCAGTACTTC. Amino acids: CASSQDVVRVASGPYEQYF. The V and J genes are TRBV4-1 and TRBJ2-7, with TRBD2 matching 8 bases. J gave up 2 bases and V 0 bases, and 15 bases lay outside the gene matches. The CDR3 loop spans 19 amino acids. Germline V CDR1 and CDR2: MGHRA, YSYEKL.

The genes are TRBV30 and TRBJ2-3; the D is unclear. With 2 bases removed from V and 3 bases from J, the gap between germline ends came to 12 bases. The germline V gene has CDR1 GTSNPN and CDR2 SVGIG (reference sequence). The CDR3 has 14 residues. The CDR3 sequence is CAWSPILVTDTQYF. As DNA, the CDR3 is TGTGCCTGGAGTCCTATTTTGGTTACAGATACGCAGTATTTT. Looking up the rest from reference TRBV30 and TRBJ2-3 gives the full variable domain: SQTIHQWPATLVQPVGSPLSLECTVEGTSNPNLYWYRQAAGRGLQLLFYSVGIGQISSEVPQNLSASRPQDRQFILSSKKLLLSDSGFYLCAWSPILVTDTQYFGPGTRLTVL.

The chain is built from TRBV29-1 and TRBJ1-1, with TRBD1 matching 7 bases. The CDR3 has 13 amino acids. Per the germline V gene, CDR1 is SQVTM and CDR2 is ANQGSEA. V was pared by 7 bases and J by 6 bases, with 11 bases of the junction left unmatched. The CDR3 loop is CSGGQTFDAEAFF. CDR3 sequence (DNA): TGCAGCGGGGGACAGACCTTTGACGCTGAAGCTTTCTTT. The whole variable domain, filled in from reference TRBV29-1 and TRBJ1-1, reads SAVISQKPSRDICQRGTSLTIQCQVDSQVTMMFWYRQQPGQSLTLIATANQGSEATYESGFVIDKFPISRPNLTFSTLTVSNMSPEDSSIYLCSGGQTFDAEAFFGQGTRLTVV.

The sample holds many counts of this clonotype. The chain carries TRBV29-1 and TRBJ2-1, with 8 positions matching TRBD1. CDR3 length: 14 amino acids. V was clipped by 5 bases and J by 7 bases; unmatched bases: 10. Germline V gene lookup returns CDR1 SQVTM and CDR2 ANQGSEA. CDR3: CSVSGGNNVNEQFF. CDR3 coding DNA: TGCAGCGTTTCAGGGGGCAATAACGTAAATGAGCAGTTCTTC.

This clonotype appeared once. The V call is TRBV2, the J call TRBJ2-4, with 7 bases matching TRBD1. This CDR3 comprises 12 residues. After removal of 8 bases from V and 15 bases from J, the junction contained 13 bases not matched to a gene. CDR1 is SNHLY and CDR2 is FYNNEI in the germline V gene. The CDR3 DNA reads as TGTGCCAGCGGCCCTGACAGGGAAACCCTGTACTTC. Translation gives CASGPDRETLYF.

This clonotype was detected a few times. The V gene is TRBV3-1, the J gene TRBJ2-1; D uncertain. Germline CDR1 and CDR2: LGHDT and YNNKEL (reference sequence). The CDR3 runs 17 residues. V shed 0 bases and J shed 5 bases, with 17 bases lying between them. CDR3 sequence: CASSQDRHNSRNNEQFF. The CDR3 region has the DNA TGTGCCAGCAGCCAAGATAGACATAACTCTCGAAACAATGAGCAGTTCTTC.

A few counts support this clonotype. The CDR3 sequence is CASSYLRTSVTFF. The CDR3 DNA follows: TGTGCCAGCAGTTACCTACGAACTAGCGTGACGTTCTTC. This chain uses TRBV27 with TRBJ2-1; 7 bases are shared with TRBD2. CDR1 MNHEY and CDR2 SMNVEV come from the germline V gene (reference sequence). The CDR3 is made up of 13 amino acids. The V and J ends lost 4 bases and 15 bases, in that order; junction bases with no gene match: 12.

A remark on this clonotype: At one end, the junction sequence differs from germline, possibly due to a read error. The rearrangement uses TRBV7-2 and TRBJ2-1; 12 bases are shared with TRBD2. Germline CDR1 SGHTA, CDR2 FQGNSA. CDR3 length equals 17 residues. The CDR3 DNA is TGTGTCAGCAGCTTAGCGCTAGGACTAGCGGGAAAGGGTGAGCAGTTCTTC. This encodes CVSSLALGLAGKGEQFF. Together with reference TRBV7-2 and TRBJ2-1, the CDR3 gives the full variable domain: GAGVSQSPSNKVTEKGKDVELRCDPISGHTALYWYRQSLGQGLEFLIYFQGNSAPDKSGLPSDRFSAERTGGSVSTLTIQRTQQEDSAVYLCVSSLALGLAGKGEQFFGPGTRLTVL.